Below are 8 T cell receptor beta chains sequenced from a single sample in a study of PD-1 blockade in classical Hodgkin lymphoma. The assay was immunoSEQ multiplex PCR, and TCRdb's table has in-frame clones only and misses some. The sample yields under 95,000 clones, approximately 91% seen once. All patients relapsed after autologous stem cell transplantation, and brentuximab vedotin exposure varied. The input for sequencing was peripheral blood mononuclear cells (PBMCs), taken before the second cycle of nivolumab. The source of these receptors is a human donor with classical Hodgkin lymphoma.

The chain is built from TRBV4-1 and TRBJ2-7; 12 bases match TRBD2. The germline V gene encodes CDR1 MGHRA and CDR2 YSYEKL. The CDR3 sequence is 17 residues long. V gave up 1 base and J gave up 3 bases; unmatched junction bases: 7. This CDR3 is CASSQGLAGVGLYEQYF. The DNA of the CDR3 is TGCGCCAGCAGCCAAGGACTAGCGGGAGTGGGCCTCTACGAGCAGTACTTC.

J is TRBJ2-1 and V is TRBV7-8, with D unclear. The germline V gene encodes CDR1 SGHVS and CDR2 FQNEAQ. This CDR3 is 12 amino acids long. Trimming left V 5 bases short and J 4 bases short, with 6 bases between. This CDR3 reads CASSLHYNEQFF. The CDR3, as DNA: TGTGCCAGCAGCCTCCATTACAATGAGCAGTTCTTC.

The chain uses TRBV30 and TRBJ1-2; D is uncertain. The CDR3 is 16 residues long. Trimming took 3 bases from V and 4 from J, leaving 21 bases between them. Germline V gene sequence: CDR1 GTSNPN, CDR2 SVGIG (reference sequence). Here the CDR3 DNA reads TGTGCCTGGAGAGATAACCTGCTGAGGGAGCTCTATGGCTACACCTTC. Residues: CAWRDNLLRELYGYTF.

This chain connects TRBV9 to TRBJ2-7; 11 bases are shared with TRBD2. This CDR3 comprises 16 residues. Losses at the gene ends were 3 bases for V and 5 bases for J; bases not matched to a gene: 10. Germline CDR1 SGDLS, CDR2 YYNGEE. In nucleotides, the CDR3 is TGTGCCAGCAGCGCGGGGATAGCGGGAGGGGTCCACGAGCAGTACTTC. Residues: CASSAGIAGGVHEQYF.

V gene TRBV10-1 combines with J gene TRBJ2-7, with 11 bases fitting TRBD2. Germline values: CDR1 WNHNN, CDR2 SYGVQD (reference sequence). V was clipped by 4 bases and J by 5 bases; unmatched bases: 4. The CDR3 runs to 14 residues. CDR3 bases: TGCGCCAGCAGTGGACTAGCGGGAATCAACGAGCAGTACTTC. Encoded protein: CASSGLAGINEQYF.

With respect to this clone: A junction end diverges from the germline sequence, so it may reflect a read error. The V and J genes are TRBV7-7 and TRBJ2-3; D is unclear. CDR1 is SSHAT and CDR2 is FNYEAQ in the germline V gene (reference sequence). The CDR3 covers 15 residues. This CDR3 is CASSPLSPSTDTQYF. CDR3 bases: TGTGCTAGCAGCCCCCTTTCTCCTAGCACAGATACGCAGTATTTT.

The CDR3 DNA reads as TGCGCCATCCCTGAGGTGGGGGGCTACGAGCAGTACTTC. Protein product: CAIPEVGGYEQYF. This chain joins TRBV5-1 and TRBJ2-7, with D possibly being TRBD2 (6 bases). This CDR3 has 13 residues. V dropped 9 bases and J dropped 3 bases, with 16 bases sitting between them. Looked up from germline, CDR1 is SGHRS and CDR2 is YFSETQ.

This chain links TRBV27 with TRBJ2-1; D is undetermined. The ends were cut back, 6 bases at V and 1 base at J, with 7 bases in the middle. Germline lookup yields CDR1 MNHEY and CDR2 SMNVEV (reference sequence). This CDR3 has 13 residues. The CDR3 DNA reads TGTGCCAGCAGACAGAGTTCCTACAATGAGCAGTTCTTC. Translated: CASRQSSYNEQFF.